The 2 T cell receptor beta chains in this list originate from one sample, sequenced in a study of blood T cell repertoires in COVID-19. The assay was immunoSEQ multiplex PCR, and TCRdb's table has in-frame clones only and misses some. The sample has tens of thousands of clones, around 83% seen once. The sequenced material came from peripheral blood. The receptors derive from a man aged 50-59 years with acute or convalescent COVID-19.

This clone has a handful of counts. For the CDR3, the DNA is TGTGCCAGCAGCGTAATGACAGTTTACAATGAGCAGTTCTTC. Its protein is CASSVMTVYNEQFF. The genes are TRBV7-9 and TRBJ2-1, with TRBD1 as a possible D gene (5 bases). Trimming took 5 bases from V and 4 from J, leaving 12 bases between them. Per the germline V gene, CDR1 is SEHNR and CDR2 is FQNEAQ (reference sequence). CDR3 size: 14 residues.

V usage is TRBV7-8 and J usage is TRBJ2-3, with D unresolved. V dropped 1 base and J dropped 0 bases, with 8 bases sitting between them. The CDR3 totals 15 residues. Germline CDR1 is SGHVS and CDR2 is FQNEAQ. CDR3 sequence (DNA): TGTGCCAGCAGCTTAGTAGTTTCTAGCACAGATACGCAGTATTTT. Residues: CASSLVVSSTDTQYF.